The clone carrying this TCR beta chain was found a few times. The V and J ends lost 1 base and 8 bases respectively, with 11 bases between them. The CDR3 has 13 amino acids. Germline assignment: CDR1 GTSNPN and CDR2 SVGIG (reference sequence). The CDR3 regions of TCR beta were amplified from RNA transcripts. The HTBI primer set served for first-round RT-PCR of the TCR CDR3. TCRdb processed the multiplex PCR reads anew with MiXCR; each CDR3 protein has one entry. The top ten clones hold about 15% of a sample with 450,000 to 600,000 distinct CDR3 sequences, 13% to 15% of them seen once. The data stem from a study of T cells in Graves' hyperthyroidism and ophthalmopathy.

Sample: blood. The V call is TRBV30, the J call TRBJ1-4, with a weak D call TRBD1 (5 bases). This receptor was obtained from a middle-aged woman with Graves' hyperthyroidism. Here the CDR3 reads CAWSAGTPEKLFF. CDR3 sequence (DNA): TGTGCCTGGAGTGCCGGGACTCCAGAAAAACTGTTTTTT.